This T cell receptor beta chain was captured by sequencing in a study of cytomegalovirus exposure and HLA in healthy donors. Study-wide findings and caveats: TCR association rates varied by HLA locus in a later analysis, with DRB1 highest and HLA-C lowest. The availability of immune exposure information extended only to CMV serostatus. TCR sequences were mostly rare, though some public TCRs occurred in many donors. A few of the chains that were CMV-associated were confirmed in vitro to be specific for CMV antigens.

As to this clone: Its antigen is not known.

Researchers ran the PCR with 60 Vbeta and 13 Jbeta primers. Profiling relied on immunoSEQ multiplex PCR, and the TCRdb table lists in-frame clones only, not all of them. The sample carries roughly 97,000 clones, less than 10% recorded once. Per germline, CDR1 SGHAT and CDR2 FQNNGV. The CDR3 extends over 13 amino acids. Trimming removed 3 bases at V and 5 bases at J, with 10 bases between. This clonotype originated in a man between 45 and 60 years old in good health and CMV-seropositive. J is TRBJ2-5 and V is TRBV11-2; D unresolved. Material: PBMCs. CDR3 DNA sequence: TGTGCCAGCAGCTTTAGCACCCAGGAGACCCAGTACTTC. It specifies CASSFSTQETQYF.